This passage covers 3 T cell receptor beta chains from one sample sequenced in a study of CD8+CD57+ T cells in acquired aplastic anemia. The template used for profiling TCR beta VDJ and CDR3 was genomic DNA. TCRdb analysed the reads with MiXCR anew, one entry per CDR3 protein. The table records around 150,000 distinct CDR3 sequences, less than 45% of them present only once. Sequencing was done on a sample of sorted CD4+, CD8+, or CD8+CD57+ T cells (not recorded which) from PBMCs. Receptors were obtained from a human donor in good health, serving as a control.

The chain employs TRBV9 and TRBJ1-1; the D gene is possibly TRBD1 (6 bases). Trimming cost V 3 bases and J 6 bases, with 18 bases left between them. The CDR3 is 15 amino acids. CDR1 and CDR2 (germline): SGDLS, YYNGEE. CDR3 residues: CASSGGTGSMSEAFF. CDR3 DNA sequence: TGTGCCAGCAGCGGAGGAACAGGGTCTATGTCTGAAGCTTTCTTT.

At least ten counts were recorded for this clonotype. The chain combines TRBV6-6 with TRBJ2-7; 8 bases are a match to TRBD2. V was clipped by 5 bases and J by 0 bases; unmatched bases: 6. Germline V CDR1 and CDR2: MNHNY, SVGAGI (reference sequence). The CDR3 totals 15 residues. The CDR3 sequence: CASSTTGGSSYEQYF. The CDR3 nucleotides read TGTGCCAGCAGTACCACGGGGGGGAGCTCCTACGAGCAGTACTTC.

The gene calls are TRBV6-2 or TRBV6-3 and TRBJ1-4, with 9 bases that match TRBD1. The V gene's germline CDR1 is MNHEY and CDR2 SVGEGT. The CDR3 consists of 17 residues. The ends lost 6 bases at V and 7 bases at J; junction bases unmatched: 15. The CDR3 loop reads CASRTFLMDRGSEKLFF. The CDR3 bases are TGTGCCAGCAGAACCTTTTTGATGGACAGGGGAAGTGAAAAACTGTTTTTT.